A selection of T cell receptor beta chains follows, all from one sample in a study of T cells in narcolepsy. Data came from immunoSEQ multiplex PCR; TCRdb stores just in-frame clones and leaves some out. The sample has tens of thousands of clones, more than 65% seen once. Sequencing was carried out using memory (CD45RA-) CD4+ T cells from blood. The source of these receptors is a human donor in good health. Both conserved end residues are part of each CDR3. The D gene is left open where the match is weak. Size is stated for part of the rows, as once, few or many counts, or as a class when the clone is expanded.

abundance	len	d_gene	v_gene	j_gene	CDR3aa	CDR3nt
few	14	TRBD1	TRBV6-4	TRBJ2-2	CASSWDRNTGELFF	TGTGCCAGCAGTTGGGACAGGAACACCGGGGAGCTGTTTTTT
few	13	TRBD2	TRBV29-1	TRBJ2-1	CSVKSGGIGEQFF	TGCAGCGTCAAATCCGGGGGGATAGGCGAGCAGTTCTTC
NA	18	TRBD2	TRBV25-1	TRBJ2-7	CASSGEGGGSQGAGEQYF	TGTGCCAGCAGTGGGGAGGGCGGAGGGAGCCAAGGGGCGGGAGAGCAGTACTTC
NA	17	TRBD2	TRBV19	TRBJ2-2	CASSQLAGGFNTGELFF	TGTGCCAGTAGTCAACTAGCGGGGGGATTCAACACCGGGGAGCTGTTTTTT
NA	12	NA	TRBV10-1	TRBJ1-5	CASSDDNQPQHF	TGCGCCAGTTCGGACGACAATCAGCCCCAGCATTTT
NA	12	NA	TRBV7-2	TRBJ2-3	CASSLVPDSEYF	TGTGCCAGCAGCTTAGTGCCCGACTCGGAGTATTTT
NA	14	NA	TRBV7-7	TRBJ2-1	CASSLLGPANEQFF	TGTGCTAGCAGCTTACTAGGGCCTGCGAATGAGCAGTTCTTC
few	13	NA	TRBV2	TRBJ1-2	CASSGEAGFGYTF	TGTGCCAGCAGTGGCGAGGCAGGGTTCGGCTACACCTTC
once	14	NA	TRBV5-4	TRBJ1-6	CASSHEPANSPLHF	TGTGCCAGCAGCCATGAACCAGCAAATTCACCCCTCCACTTT
NA	15	NA	TRBV5-6	TRBJ2-7	CASSPEGHPPYEQYF	TGTGCCAGCAGCCCGGAGGGACACCCACCCTACGAGCAGTACTTC
once	14	TRBD1	TRBV5-1	TRBJ1-1	CASSGDRDNTEAFF	TGCGCCAGCAGCGGGGACAGGGACAACACTGAAGCTTTCTTT
NA	14	NA	TRBV5-1	TRBJ2-1	CASSLGRTYNEQFF	TGCGCCAGCAGCTTAGGGAGAACCTACAATGAGCAGTTCTTC
NA	18	TRBD1	TRBV4-1	TRBJ2-2	CASSQERTGGAYTGELFF	TGCGCCAGCAGCCAAGAGCGGACAGGGGGCGCGTACACCGGGGAGCTGTTTTTT
NA	13	NA	TRBV6-1	TRBJ1-1	CASLETTHVGAFF	TGTGCCAGCCTCGAAACAACACATGTTGGGGCTTTCTTT
NA	13	TRBD1	TRBV30	TRBJ1-5	CAWNRGSNQPQHF	TGTGCCTGGAACAGGGGGAGCAATCAGCCCCAGCATTTT
NA	18	TRBD2	TRBV27	TRBJ2-1	CASSLRQPGLAGVDEQFF	TGTGCCAGCAGTTTAAGACAACCGGGACTAGCGGGAGTGGATGAGCAGTTCTTC
NA	14	TRBD2	TRBV9	TRBJ2-7	CASSRGDSGYEQYF	TGTGCCAGCAGCCGGGGGGATTCGGGGTACGAGCAGTACTTC
NA	17	NA	TRBV5-4	TRBJ1-4	CASSLVGQGVTNEKLFF	TGTGCCAGCAGCTTGGTCGGTCAGGGTGTCACTAATGAAAAACTGTTTTTT
once	16	NA	TRBV19	TRBJ2-2	CASSTEGSGFTGELFF	TGTGCCAGTAGTACGGAGGGTAGTGGGTTCACCGGGGAGCTGTTTTTT
NA	14	NA	TRBV6-6	TRBJ1-5	CASSTTPGDQPQHF	TGTGCCAGCAGTACCACCCCAGGGGATCAGCCCCAGCATTTT
NA	15	NA	TRBV7-2	TRBJ1-5	CASSLRAGEGQPQHF	TGTGCCAGCAGCTTACGGGCAGGGGAAGGACAGCCCCAGCATTTT
NA	14	NA	TRBV5-6	TRBJ1-3	CASSLGFNGNTIYF	TGTGCCAGCAGCTTGGGTTTCAATGGAAACACCATATATTTT
NA	14	TRBD1	TRBV18	TRBJ2-7	CASSPPPGGYEQYF	TGTGCCAGCTCACCACCGCCAGGGGGCTACGAGCAGTACTTC
NA	15	NA	TRBV12-5	TRBJ1-1	CASAPSAGVFAEAFF	TGTGCTAGTGCCCCGTCCGCGGGCGTGTTTGCTGAAGCTTTCTTT
NA	14	NA	TRBV18	TRBJ1-6	CASSPPGGNSPLHF	TGTGCCAGCTCACCTCCGGGGGGAAATTCACCCCTCCACTTT
NA	13	NA	TRBV28	TRBJ1-1	CASSLNYGTEAFF	TGTGCCAGCAGCCTAAATTATGGCACTGAAGCTTTCTTT
NA	12	NA	TRBV6-5	TRBJ1-1	CASSQGAREAFF	TGTGCCAGCAGCCAAGGGGCCCGGGAAGCTTTCTTT
few	10	NA	TRBV7-2	TRBJ2-3	CASRGSTQYF	TGTGCCAGCAGGGGGAGTACGCAGTATTTT
NA	17	TRBD2	TRBV5-8	TRBJ2-7	CASSLVSTGGRPYEQYF	TGTGCCAGCAGCTTGGTTTCCACGGGAGGGAGACCCTACGAGCAGTACTTC
NA	17	TRBD1	TRBV19	TRBJ1-3	CASSIGQVQSSGNTIYF	TGTGCCAGTAGTATCGGACAGGTCCAATCCTCTGGAAACACCATATATTTT
once	12	NA	TRBV7-9	TRBJ2-7	CASSQQGYEQYF	TGTGCCAGCAGTCAACAGGGCTACGAGCAGTACTTC
few	14	TRBD2	TRBV2	TRBJ2-3	CASSPFGGADTQYF	TGTGCCAGCAGTCCCTTTGGGGGGGCAGATACGCAGTATTTT
few	14	NA	TRBV5-4	TRBJ2-7	CASSLTRNPYEQYF	TGTGCCAGCAGCTTGACTAGAAATCCCTACGAGCAGTACTTC
NA	16	NA	TRBV12-2	TRBJ1-5	CASRLGRVVSNQPQHF	TGTGCAAGTCGCTTAGGAAGGGTTGTGAGCAATCAGCCCCAGCATTTT
NA	16	NA	TRBV4-2	TRBJ2-3	CASSQEGPPRTDTQYF	TGTGCCAGCAGCCAAGAGGGACCCCCACGCACAGATACGCAGTATTTT
NA	16	NA	TRBV5-1	TRBJ1-3	CASSYLGQTSGNTIYF	TGCGCCAGCAGCTACTTAGGACAAACCTCTGGAAACACCATATATTTT
NA	15	TRBD1	TRBV5-4	TRBJ1-2	CASSPGTELYYGYTF	TGTGCCAGCAGCCCCGGGACAGAACTTTACTATGGCTACACCTTC
NA	14	TRBD2	TRBV5-1	TRBJ2-2	CASSTGLAGGELFF	TGCGCCAGCAGCACCGGACTAGCGGGAGGGGAGCTGTTTTTT
NA	14	NA	TRBV15	TRBJ2-3	CATSRDQSADTQYF	TGTGCCACCAGCAGAGATCAGAGCGCAGATACGCAGTATTTT
NA	15	NA	TRBV5-6	TRBJ2-3	CASSPLGSSTDTQYF	TGTGCCAGCAGCCCCCTGGGGTCTAGCACAGATACGCAGTATTTT
NA	16	TRBD1	TRBV10-3	TRBJ2-3	CAISEGRDRGTDTQYF	TGTGCCATCAGTGAAGGGAGGGACAGGGGCACAGATACGCAGTATTTT